The present TCR beta chain was sequenced within a study of cytomegalovirus exposure and HLA in healthy donors. About the research overall: Within an early data release were roughly 90 million unique TCRs drawn from HLA-typed donors.

Primers for the PCR totalled 60 Vbeta and 13 Jbeta. TCRdb's table, derived via immunoSEQ multiplex PCR, lists solely in-frame clones and lacks some. The table includes about 110,000 clones, around three quarters detected once. This CDR3 is built from 14 residues. Trimming shortened V by 5 bases and J by 4 bases, and 11 bases separated the two germline ends. Germline V lookup: CDR1 SGHTA, CDR2 FQGTGA. The sequence was obtained from a woman aged 18-29 years in good health and CMV-seropositive. The chain carries TRBV7-3 and TRBJ2-2, with D perhaps matching TRBD2 (5 bases). The material sequenced was PBMCs. The chain's CDR3 is CASSPRDFTGELFF. The CDR3 region has the DNA TGTGCCAGCAGCCCCCGGGATTTCACCGGGGAGCTGTTTTTT.